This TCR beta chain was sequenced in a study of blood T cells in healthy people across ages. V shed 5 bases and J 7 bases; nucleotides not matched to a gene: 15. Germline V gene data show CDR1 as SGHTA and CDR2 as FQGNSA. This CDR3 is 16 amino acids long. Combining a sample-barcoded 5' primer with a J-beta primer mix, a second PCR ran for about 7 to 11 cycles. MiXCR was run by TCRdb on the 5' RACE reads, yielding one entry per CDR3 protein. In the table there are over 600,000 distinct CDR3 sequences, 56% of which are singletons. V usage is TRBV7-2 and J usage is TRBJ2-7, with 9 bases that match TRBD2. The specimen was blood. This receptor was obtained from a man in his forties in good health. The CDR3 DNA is TGTGCCAGCAGCCCCCGGGGTAGCGGGGGTGGGTATGAGCAGTACTTC. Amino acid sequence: CASSPRGSGGGYEQYF.